The 19 T cell receptor beta chains given below trace back to one sample, sequenced in a study of T cells expressing NK-cell markers. Reanalyzing the 5' RACE reads, TCRdb keeps one entry per CDR3 protein, without DNA. The record lists 350,000 to 400,000 distinct CDR3 sequences, of which the ten most abundant hold around a tenth. Material: blood T cells: a sorted CD56 or NKG2C T cell subset, CD4+ or CD8+ T cells, or bulk PBMC T cells (not recorded which). Every receptor here comes from a woman aged 50 to 65 in good health.

This chain joins TRBV30 and TRBJ2-2; checking the TCRdb D call of TRBD2 is not possible without DNA. Germline CDR1 and CDR2: GTSNPN and SVGIG (reference sequence). This CDR3 is built from 15 residues. The CDR3 sequence is CAWKSLGRNTGELFF.

The V call is TRBV10-3, the J call TRBJ2-5; TCRdb's D gene call, TRBD1, goes unchecked for lack of DNA. The CDR3 is 15 amino acids. Germline lookup yields CDR1 ENHRY and CDR2 SYGVKD. The CDR3 sequence: CAIEGRRGGQETQYF.

CDR3 in amino acids: CASSASPRATNEKLFF. The chain couples TRBV5-1 to TRBJ1-4. Germline V lookup: CDR1 SGHRS, CDR2 YFSETQ. There are 16 residues in the CDR3.

V is TRBV7-2 and J is TRBJ1-5; lacking DNA, the TRBD1 call made by TCRdb goes unchecked. The CDR3 extends over 16 amino acids. Germline V gene sequence: CDR1 SGHTA, CDR2 FQGNSA. Here the CDR3 reads CASSITGTGGNQPQHF. Filled out from reference TRBV7-2 and TRBJ1-5, the complete variable domain reads GAGVSQSPSNKVTEKGKDVELRCDPISGHTALYWYRQSLGQGLEFLIYFQGNSAPDKSGLPSDRFSAERTGGSVSTLTIQRTQQEDSAVYLCASSITGTGGNQPQHFGDGTRLSIL.

V is TRBV5-4 and J is TRBJ2-5; TCRdb's D call, TRBD1, is unchecked because there is no DNA. The CDR3 sequence is 15 residues long. Germline V lookup: CDR1 SGHNT, CDR2 YYREEE (reference sequence). The CDR3 sequence: CASRLMGGKGETQYF. Supplemented by reference TRBV5-4 and TRBJ2-5, the full variable domain reads ETGVTQSPTHLIKTRGQQVTLRCSSQSGHNTVSWYQQALGQGPQFIFQYYREEENGRGNFPPRFSGLQFPNYSSELNVNALELDDSALYLCASRLMGGKGETQYFGPGTRLLVL.

This rearrangement joins TRBV18 to TRBJ1-4. The CDR3 has 12 amino acids. Looked up from germline, CDR1 is KGHSH and CDR2 is LQKENI. The CDR3 sequence: CASSPRGEKLFF.

The chain recombines TRBV7-9 with TRBJ2-1; the D gene TCRdb calls, TRBD1, cannot be checked with no DNA. CDR1 and CDR2 (germline): SEHNR, FQNEAQ (reference sequence). The CDR3 runs to 12 residues. The CDR3 here is CASSPHRAHQFF.

The chain links TRBV5-1 to TRBJ2-1; TCRdb names TRBD2, which stays unverified in the absence of DNA. Per germline, CDR1 SGHRS and CDR2 YFSETQ. This CDR3 has 16 amino acids. CDR3 sequence: CASSSTGRASRDEQFF.

The chain combines TRBV7-2 with TRBJ2-2; the TRBD2 assignment by TCRdb is unverifiable without DNA. The CDR3 has 15 residues. The V gene's germline CDR1 is SGHTA and CDR2 FQGNSA. CDR3 in amino acids: CASSLISREPGELFF.

This chain joins TRBV24-1 and TRBJ1-6. CDR3 length equals 17 residues. Germline CDR1 and CDR2: KGHDR and SFDVKD. The CDR3 sequence is CATSGSARTAGDSPLHF.

This chain joins TRBV6-2 or TRBV6-3 and TRBJ1-1. Looked up from germline, CDR1 is MNHEY and CDR2 is SVGEGT. The CDR3 length is 13 residues. CDR3 protein: CASSYYGDTEAFF.

The chain couples TRBV29-1 to TRBJ1-1. The CDR3 is 12 amino acids. Per the germline V gene, CDR1 is SQVTM and CDR2 is ANQGSEA. This CDR3 reads CSGRDLGTEAFF.

J is TRBJ2-1 and V is TRBV19; TCRdb's D gene call, TRBD1, goes unchecked for lack of DNA. The CDR3 consists of 17 residues. Germline V gene sequence: CDR1 LNHDA, CDR2 SQIVND (reference sequence). This CDR3 is CASSIGGRRVVGNEQFF.

The chain recombines TRBV5-1 with TRBJ2-1; TCRdb names TRBD2, which stays unverified in the absence of DNA. CDR1 SGHRS and CDR2 YFSETQ come from the germline V gene. CDR3 length: 16 amino acids. The CDR3 is CASSLSASGIYNEQFF.

The chain carries TRBV12-3 or TRBV12-4 and TRBJ1-5. The CDR3 covers 15 residues. The CDR3 sequence: CASSRRTSSNQPQHF.

The chain employs TRBV7-2 and TRBJ1-1; TCRdb indicates TRBD1, and absent DNA this call remains unverified. CDR1 and CDR2 from the germline V gene are SGHTA and FQGNSA. The CDR3 has 17 amino acids. The CDR3 reads CASSRDRGFFSNTEAFF.

CDR3: CSVGGAPGQSYEQYF. The chain links TRBV29-1 to TRBJ2-7; absent DNA, TCRdb's TRBD1 call cannot be checked. CDR1 SQVTM and CDR2 ANQGSEA come from the germline V gene. The CDR3 runs to 15 residues.

V and J are TRBV6-6 and TRBJ2-3; lacking DNA, the TRBD2 call made by TCRdb goes unchecked. Germline V gives CDR1 MNHNY, CDR2 SVGAGI (reference sequence). The CDR3 runs to 16 residues. The CDR3: CASSTRGLGGADTQYF.

The chain has TRBV19 and TRBJ1-2; there is no DNA to check the TCRdb D call of TRBD1. Germline CDR1 is LNHDA and CDR2 is SQIVND (reference sequence). The CDR3 runs 15 residues. The CDR3 here is CASTFTSGTGGGYTF.